Listed below are T cell receptor beta chains from one sample, sequenced in a study of blood T cell repertoires in COVID-19. TCRdb's table, derived via immunoSEQ multiplex PCR, lists solely in-frame clones and lacks some. The sample consists of about 28,000 clones, about nine tenths of them appearing once. The sequencing sample was made of peripheral blood. The receptors were gathered from a man aged 55 to 70 with active COVID-19. The CDR3 runs from the conserved cysteine through the conserved F or W. D genes are given only for firm matches. Where a row states a size, it is once, few, many or the class of an expanded clone; other rows omit it.

clone_size	v_call	j_call	d_call	cdr3_length	cdr3_nt	cdr3_aa
.	TRBV5-6	TRBJ2-3	TRBD2	15	TGTGCCAGCAGCCGGGGACTAGCGGTTCCAGATACGCAGTATTTT	CASSRGLAVPDTQYF
.	TRBV29-1	TRBJ1-2	TRBD1	13	TGCAGCGTTGGGGACAGGGCTCAATATGGCTACACCTTC	CSVGDRAQYGYTF
.	TRBV6-5	TRBJ2-2	.	14	TGTGCCAGCAGGCGGGACAGAGGCTCCGGGGAGCTGTTTTTT	CASRRDRGSGELFF
.	TRBV12-3/TRBV12-4	TRBJ2-1	.	12	TGTGCCAGCAGTTCTCTTCGGGTCGAGCAGTTCTTC	CASSSLRVEQFF
.	TRBV21-1	TRBJ2-1	.	18	TGTGCCAGCAGCTCCCGAAAAAGGGCGGGTCGTCGGTTCGATGAGCAGTTCTTC	CASSSRKRAGRRFDEQFF
.	TRBV18	TRBJ2-3	TRBD2	15	TGTGCCAGCTCACCACCGGCGGGGGGCGGAGATACGCAGTATTTT	CASSPPAGGGDTQYF
.	TRBV5-4	TRBJ1-1	.	14	TGTGCCAGCAGTTTGAGTGGCGGGAACACTGAAGCTTTCTTT	CASSLSGGNTEAFF
.	TRBV5-6	TRBJ2-1	.	12	TGTGCCAGCAGCTTGATTAAAAATGAGCAGTTCTTC	CASSLIKNEQFF
.	TRBV7-9	TRBJ2-5	TRBD2	17	TGTGCCAGCAGCTTAGCGGGAGCGGGACGGAGGTGGGAGACCCAGTACTTC	CASSLAGAGRRWETQYF
.	TRBV7-9	TRBJ2-3	.	14	TGTGCCAGCAGCCCCCGTGCGTCCGCAGATACGCAGTATTTT	CASSPRASADTQYF
.	TRBV7-6	TRBJ2-7	TRBD1	15	TGTGCCAGCAGCTTTGGGACAGGACTAACCTACGAGCAGTACTTC	CASSFGTGLTYEQYF
.	TRBV7-9	TRBJ1-2	.	15	TGTGCCAGCAGCTCTAAACAGGTCTCCGCCTATGGCTACACCTTC	CASSSKQVSAYGYTF
.	TRBV5-1	TRBJ1-5	.	15	TGCGCCAGCAGCTTGGACAGCCTTGGCAATCAGCCCCAGCATTTT	CASSLDSLGNQPQHF
.	TRBV27	TRBJ2-7	TRBD1	15	TGTGCCAGCAGTTACGGACAGGGTGAGTTCCACGAGCAGTACTTC	CASSYGQGEFHEQYF
.	TRBV4-2	TRBJ2-3	.	16	TGTGCCAGCAGCCCCTGGGTTGGGGGGTATTCAGATACGCAGTATTTT	CASSPWVGGYSDTQYF
.	TRBV18	TRBJ2-1	.	16	TGTGCCAGCTCACCACGTGAGGGAAGCTCCTACAATGAGCAGTTCTTC	CASSPREGSSYNEQFF
.	TRBV5-1	TRBJ2-5	TRBD2	16	TGCGCCAGCAGCGTGGGACTAGCGGGGGGGCAGGAGACCCAGTACTTC	CASSVGLAGGQETQYF
.	TRBV7-2	TRBJ2-3	.	12	TGTGCCAGCAGCTCTTACACAGATACGCAGTATTTT	CASSSYTDTQYF
.	TRBV5-6	TRBJ2-3	.	16	TGTGCCAGCAGCTTAGGTGGGAGCACTAGCACAGATACGCAGTATTTT	CASSLGGSTSTDTQYF
once	TRBV4-1	TRBJ2-7	.	17	TGCGCCAGCAGCCAAGAGCGGGGCGGGCCAAACAACTACGAGCAGTACTTC	CASSQERGGPNNYEQYF
.	TRBV6-5	TRBJ1-2	.	13	TGTGCCAGCAGCATTACAGGCGACTATGGCTACACCTTC	CASSITGDYGYTF
.	TRBV7-6	TRBJ2-1	TRBD2	17	TGTGCCAGCAGCTCGGGACTAGCGGGGGTTCCCTACAATGAGCAGTTCTTC	CASSSGLAGVPYNEQFF
.	TRBV27	TRBJ2-2	TRBD2	15	TGTGCCAGCAGCCAGCGGGGGGGCCTCACCGGGGAGCTGTTTTTT	CASSQRGGLTGELFF
.	TRBV5-6	TRBJ2-7	TRBD1	15	TGTGCCAGCAGCAAGAACAGGGGGCGCGTAGGCGAGCAGTACTTC	CASSKNRGRVGEQYF
.	TRBV25-1	TRBJ2-1	TRBD1	16	TGTGCCAGCAGTGACCGCACGACAGGGCGCGGACATGAGCAGTTCTTC	CASSDRTTGRGHEQFF
.	TRBV7-3	TRBJ2-1	.	13	TGTGCCAGCAGCCCAGCCCGGGTTAATGAGCAGTTCTTC	CASSPARVNEQFF
.	TRBV4-2	TRBJ2-1	.	17	TGTGCCAGCAGCCCGCGGGTTGATGGGGGGGCAAAGATTGAGCAGTTCTTC	CASSPRVDGGAKIEQFF
.	TRBV15	TRBJ1-5	.	14	TGTGCCACCAGCAGAGGGGGAGGCAATCAGCCCCAGCATTTT	CATSRGGGNQPQHF
.	TRBV7-6	TRBJ2-5	TRBD2	19	TGTGCCAGCAGCCGAGGTCTAGCGGGGGGCTATCCGTACCAAGAGACCCAGTACTTC	CASSRGLAGGYPYQETQYF
.	TRBV7-6	TRBJ2-3	.	15	TGTGCCAGCAGCTCGGCAGGGTTGTTTACAGATACGCAGTATTTT	CASSSAGLFTDTQYF
once	TRBV6-6	TRBJ1-2	TRBD1	17	TGTGCCAGCAGTCCCGTTTTAGGGACAGCGGATGACTATGGCTACACCTTC	CASSPVLGTADDYGYTF
.	TRBV13	TRBJ2-7	TRBD1	14	TGTGCCAGCAGCTTAAGGGGGCAGGCCTACGAGCAGTACTTC	CASSLRGQAYEQYF
.	TRBV2	TRBJ2-1	TRBD2	14	TGTGCCAGCAGTGAATTCAGCGGGGCGGGGGAGCAGTTCTTC	CASSEFSGAGEQFF
.	TRBV7-7	TRBJ1-4	.	19	TGTGCTAGCAGCTTAACGACTTACAGGGACCACCTACCGAATGAAAAACTGTTTTTT	CASSLTTYRDHLPNEKLFF
.	TRBV5-1	TRBJ2-3	TRBD2	17	TGCGCCAGCAGCCGGAGGACTAGCGGGGGGGTCACAGATACGCAGTATTTT	CASSRRTSGGVTDTQYF
.	TRBV18	TRBJ1-2	.	16	TGTGCCAGCTCACCACTAGATGTCGGGGGTAACTATGGCTACACCTTC	CASSPLDVGGNYGYTF
once	TRBV5-6	TRBJ1-1	.	12	TGTGCCAGCAGCTTGAATTGGGGCGAAGCTTTCTTT	CASSLNWGEAFF
.	TRBV5-4	TRBJ2-1	.	14	TGTGCCAGCAACTTAAATACAGTGAACAATGAGCAGTTCTTC	CASNLNTVNNEQFF
few	TRBV6-5	TRBJ1-2	.	13	TGTGCCAGCAGTCGAGGGGGAGATTATGGCTACACCTTC	CASSRGGDYGYTF
.	TRBV5-1	TRBJ1-5	TRBD1	16	TGCGCCAGCAGCTTGACGGGACAGGGGGGCAGTCAGCCCCAGCATTTT	CASSLTGQGGSQPQHF
.	TRBV5-1	TRBJ2-5	TRBD1	14	TGCGCCAGCAGCTTGCAGGGGGCGAGGGAGACCCAGTACTTC	CASSLQGARETQYF
few	TRBV4-1	TRBJ1-3	TRBD1	17	TGCGCCAGCAGCCAGTCCGGACAGGGGGCATCAGGAAACACCATATATTTT	CASSQSGQGASGNTIYF
few	TRBV7-6	TRBJ1-3	.	16	TGTGCCAGCAGCTCGGGAGCTAGCTACTCTGGAAACACCATATATTTT	CASSSGASYSGNTIYF
once	TRBV9	TRBJ1-2	.	13	TGTGCCAGCAGCGCAGGGACTAACTATGGCTACACCTTC	CASSAGTNYGYTF
few	TRBV10-1	TRBJ2-2	.	13	TGCGCCAGCAGTCGCGGCGACACCGGGGAGCTGTTTTTT	CASSRGDTGELFF
.	TRBV13	TRBJ1-4	TRBD1	15	TGTGCCAGCAGGGAGCAGGGGGACCATAATGAAAAACTGTTTTTT	CASREQGDHNEKLFF
.	TRBV11-3	TRBJ2-7	TRBD1	15	TGTGCCAGCAGCTCTACCGGGACAGGGGACCACGAGCAGTACTTC	CASSSTGTGDHEQYF
.	TRBV7-3	TRBJ2-2	.	14	TGTGCCAGCAGCTCCGGACAGAACACCGGGGAGCTGTTTTTT	CASSSGQNTGELFF
.	TRBV29-1	TRBJ1-2	.	11	TGCAGCGCCCGTGGGGGGTATGGCTACACCTTC	CSARGGYGYTF
.	TRBV5-1	TRBJ1-6	.	15	TGCGCCAGCAGCTTGGTTGCAGGTCGTAATTCACCCCTCCACTTT	CASSLVAGRNSPLHF
.	TRBV6-2/TRBV6-3	TRBJ2-3	TRBD2	14	TGTGCCAGCAGTTACCTGACTAGCTCAGATACGCAGTATTTT	CASSYLTSSDTQYF
.	TRBV13	TRBJ1-1	.	13	TGTGCCAGCAGCAAAGAAGGGGGCACTGAAGCTTTCTTT	CASSKEGGTEAFF
.	TRBV19	TRBJ1-2	TRBD1	16	TGTGCCAGTAGTAGGCCCGGGACAGGGGTGAACTATGGCTACACCTTC	CASSRPGTGVNYGYTF